Following are 9 T cell receptor beta chains from one sample sequenced in a study of beta chain features in type 1 diabetes. Their cognate antigens are unknown. The study, taken as a whole, reports: Patients with Type 1 diabetes showed moderately but significantly shorter TCRB CDR3s in all four CD4+ subsets.

All of the isolated RNA was reverse transcribed, so expressed TCRB transcripts were sequenced. Assay: immunoSEQ multiplex PCR; the TCRdb copy retains only in-frame clones and omits some. Seen here are about 160,000 clones, approximately 62% observed once, and the top ten hold roughly 0.089%. Input material: naive CD4+ T cells from blood. The source is a man aged 30 to 39 with type 1 diabetes.

This chain uses TRBV29-1 with TRBJ2-7; 10 bases agree with TRBD1. The CDR3 has 12 residues. V dropped 4 bases and J dropped 7; count of bases not matched to a gene: 4. In germline, CDR1 is SQVTM, CDR2 ANQGSEA. CDR3 nucleotide sequence: TGCAGCGTTGGACAGGGGGCGAGGGAGCAGTACTTC. The encoded protein is CSVGQGAREQYF.

Turning to this clone: The sample contains more than one DNA sequence encoding this CDR3. The CDR3 protein is CSVEGQGETQYF. CDR3 nucleotides: TGCAGCGTTGAGGGGCAGGGCGAGACCCAGTACTTC. V gene TRBV29-1 combines with J gene TRBJ2-5, with a possible D match to TRBD1 (5 bases). Per the germline V gene, CDR1 is SQVTM and CDR2 is ANQGSEA. The V end lost 3 bases, the J end lost 5 bases, and 10 bases lay between the germline ends. CDR3 length: 12 residues.

V gene TRBV11-2 combines with J gene TRBJ1-1; no reliable D call. From germline, CDR1 is SGHAT and CDR2 FQNNGV. The V end was cut by 5 bases, the J end by 8 bases, with 15 bases between. The CDR3 loop spans 13 amino acids. CDR3 sequence: CASSRVRGLEAFF. CDR3 in DNA: TGTGCCAGCAGCCGAGTCCGGGGATTAGAAGCTTTCTTT.

The sample holds a few counts of this clone. This CDR3 is also generated by other DNA sequences in the sample. The chain carries TRBV29-1 and TRBJ2-7; 8 bases align to TRBD1. Losses at the gene ends were 6 bases for V and 2 bases for J; bases not matched to a gene: 9. This CDR3 is built from 14 residues. Per the germline V gene, CDR1 is SQVTM and CDR2 is ANQGSEA. The CDR3 here is CSVAGQGPPYEQYF. DNA of the CDR3: TGCAGCGTGGCAGGACAGGGACCCCCCTACGAGCAGTACTTC.

V is TRBV2 and J is TRBJ2-7, with TRBD1 matching over 8 bases. V lost 11 bases to trimming and J lost 3 bases; unmatched junction nucleotides: 3. Germline CDR1 reads SNHLY; CDR2 reads FYNNEI. The CDR3 totals 11 residues. The CDR3 nucleotides read TGTGCCGCAGGGGGCGTCTACGAGCAGTACTTC. Residues: CAAGGVYEQYF.

Here the CDR3 reads CASSVRGGTDTQYF. DNA for the CDR3: TGTGCCAGCAGCGTCCGCGGGGGGACAGATACGCAGTATTTT. V gene TRBV7-9 combines with J gene TRBJ2-3; 8 nucleotides agree with TRBD2. There are 14 residues in the CDR3. Germline V gene sequence: CDR1 SEHNR, CDR2 FQNEAQ (reference sequence). V dropped 5 bases and J dropped 3; count of bases not matched to a gene: 4.

This clone has a handful of counts. The chain uses TRBV9 and TRBJ2-2; the match to TRBD1 covers 10 bases. This CDR3 is 16 amino acids long. Germline CDR1 and CDR2: SGDLS and YYNGEE. The junction had 10 bases not matched to a gene; V was cut back by 5 bases and J by 6 bases. The CDR3 here is CASRSRDRGEAGELFF. The CDR3 DNA is TGTGCCAGCAGGTCGAGGGACAGGGGCGAAGCCGGGGAGCTGTTTTTT.

On this clone itself: Distinct nucleotide sequences in the sample also encode this CDR3. The chain carries TRBV30 and TRBJ1-5; D gene uncertain. The length of the CDR3 is 13 residues. From germline, CDR1 is GTSNPN and CDR2 SVGIG (reference sequence). Trimming shortened V by 2 bases and J by 3 bases, and 8 bases separated the two germline ends. The CDR3 DNA reads as TGTGCCTGGAGTCGACAAGACAATCAGCCCCAGCATTTT. This translates into CAWSRQDNQPQHF.

V is TRBV20-1 and J is TRBJ2-4, with D possibly TRBD2 on 5 matching bases. The CDR3 loop spans 11 amino acids. Germline V gene data show CDR1 as DFQATT and CDR2 as SNEGSKA (reference sequence). Trimming stripped 6 bases from V and 5 bases from J, with 8 bases between. CDR3 in DNA: TGCAGTGCGGGGAGACAAAACATTCAGTACTTC. Its translation: CSAGRQNIQYF.